The rows below give T cell receptor beta chains drawn from one sample of a study of cytomegalovirus exposure and HLA in healthy donors. Sequenced by immunoSEQ multiplex PCR; TCRdb stores in-frame clones only, minus some. The sample includes around 200,000 clones, around four fifths seen only once; the top ten take 1.5% to 2%. The sequencing input was PBMCs. Receptors originate from a man in his fifties or sixties in good health and CMV-seronegative. CDR3s include the opening cysteine and the closing phenylalanine or tryptophan. The D gene is left open where the match is weak. Clone sizes are given selectively: once, few, many, or a class where the clone is expanded.

size,V,D,J,DNA,CDR3
few,TRBV7-8,-,TRBJ2-7,TGTGCCAGCAGCTTACTACAGGGAAACGAGCAGTACTTC,CASSLLQGNEQYF
-,TRBV25-1,-,TRBJ2-7,TGTGCCAGCAGTGCTCGACAAAGCTCCGAGCAGTACTTC,CASSARQSSEQYF
-,TRBV19,-,TRBJ1-5,TGTGCCAGTAGTCGGGCTACCGGGACGGGAGATCAGTGGCCCCAGCATTTT,CASSRATGTGDQWPQHF
-,TRBV19,-,TRBJ2-7,TGTGCCAGTAGACTACAGGGAAGCTCCTACGAGCAGTACTTC,CASRLQGSSYEQYF
-,TRBV2,-,TRBJ1-4,TGTGCCAGCAGACAAAGCGTTGGCGAAAAACTGTTTTTT,CASRQSVGEKLFF
-,TRBV4-1,TRBD2,TRBJ2-5,TGCGCCAGCAGCCTAACGAGCTCGCGGGGGGTGGAAGAGACCCAGTACTTC,CASSLTSSRGVEETQYF
-,TRBV6-1,-,TRBJ2-5,TGTGCCAGCAGTGCTCTCTCGGCAGGACAAGAGACCCAGTACTTC,CASSALSAGQETQYF
-,TRBV5-6,-,TRBJ2-5,TGTGCCAGCAGCTTGGACAGGGTCGAGACCCAGTACTTC,CASSLDRVETQYF
-,TRBV7-6,-,TRBJ2-3,TGTGCCAGCAGCGCGGTGGGAGTAGCCGGAGATACGCAGTATTTT,CASSAVGVAGDTQYF
-,TRBV4-1,-,TRBJ1-5,TGCGCCAGCAGCCAAATCGAGGGAGGCCAGCCCCAGCATTTT,CASSQIEGGQPQHF
-,TRBV11-1,TRBD2,TRBJ2-7,TGTGCCAGCAGCCCGACTAGCGGGAACTACGAGCAGTACTTC,CASSPTSGNYEQYF
-,TRBV5-1,-,TRBJ1-2,TGCGCCAGCAGCTCCGACAGTCTCAGTGGCTACACCTTC,CASSSDSLSGYTF
-,TRBV7-3,TRBD1,TRBJ2-7,TGTGCCAGCAGCTCGGGGACAGGGGGCAGCGAGCAGTACTTC,CASSSGTGGSEQYF
-,TRBV2,TRBD2,TRBJ2-7,TGTGCCAGCAGTGTACTAGCGGGGAACTACGAGCAGTACTTC,CASSVLAGNYEQYF
once,TRBV6-1,-,TRBJ2-7,TGTGCCAGCGATCGCGTTAAATACGAGCAGTACTTC,CASDRVKYEQYF
-,TRBV7-2,TRBD1,TRBJ2-3,TGTGCCAGCAGCCCAGGGGGCTATCCCTATTACACAGATACGCAGTATTTT,CASSPGGYPYYTDTQYF
-,TRBV6-1,TRBD1,TRBJ2-1,TGTGCCAGCAGTGCGGACAGGCCGACCTACAATGAGCAGTTCTTC,CASSADRPTYNEQFF
-,TRBV9,-,TRBJ2-3,TGTGCCAGCAGCGGAGGACACACAGATACGCAGTATTTT,CASSGGHTDTQYF
-,TRBV9,TRBD2,TRBJ2-3,TGTGCCAGCAGCGACCGACTAGCGGGCACAGATACGCAGTATTTT,CASSDRLAGTDTQYF
-,TRBV7-9,TRBD1,TRBJ1-5,TGTGCCAGCAGCACGCAGGGGGCGAATCAGCCCCAGCATTTT,CASSTQGANQPQHF
-,TRBV19,-,TRBJ2-2,TGTGCCAGTAAAGGTGGACAACTTAACACCGGGGAGCTGTTTTTT,CASKGGQLNTGELFF
-,TRBV29-1,TRBD2,TRBJ2-7,TGCAGCGTAGCGGGAGGCTCCTACGAGCAGTACTTC,CSVAGGSYEQYF
-,TRBV7-3,TRBD2,TRBJ2-3,TGTGCCAGCAGCTCCGGGACTAGCGGAGGCACAGATACGCAGTATTTT,CASSSGTSGGTDTQYF
-,TRBV15,-,TRBJ1-5,TGTGCCACCAGCACGACACAGAGCAATCAGCCCCAGCATTTT,CATSTTQSNQPQHF
-,TRBV7-9,TRBD1,TRBJ2-7,TGTGCCTTGGACCGACAGGGCGGAAACGAGCAGTACTTC,CALDRQGGNEQYF
-,TRBV4-1,TRBD1,TRBJ2-7,TGCGCCAGCAGCCAAGAGGGACAGATCTACGAGCAGTACTTC,CASSQEGQIYEQYF
-,TRBV27,TRBD2,TRBJ2-7,TGTGCCAGCAGGCGCACGGGACTAGCGGGAGACTACGAGCAGTACTTC,CASRRTGLAGDYEQYF
-,TRBV21-1,-,TRBJ1-4,TGTGCCAGCAGCCCTCCCGGACAGATAAGCCGCGGAAAGGAAAAACTGTTTTTT,CASSPPGQISRGKEKLFF
-,TRBV7-2,-,TRBJ2-3,TGTGCCAGCAGCCGACTACTAGGTGCGCAGTATTTT,CASSRLLGAQYF
-,TRBV5-5,-,TRBJ2-5,TGTGCCAGCAGCTTGTCTTCGGGGGTCCAAGAGACCCAGTACTTC,CASSLSSGVQETQYF
-,TRBV5-1,TRBD1,TRBJ2-2,TGCGCCAGCAGCCCGACAGGGACCGGGGAGCTGTTTTTT,CASSPTGTGELFF
-,TRBV27,-,TRBJ1-5,TGTGCCAGCAGTTGGGCGTGGGGGGTTCAGCCCCAGCATTTT,CASSWAWGVQPQHF
-,TRBV5-6,TRBD1,TRBJ2-1,TGTGCCAGCAGCTTGGACAGGGGGCGGTACAATGAGCAGTTCTTC,CASSLDRGRYNEQFF
-,TRBV4-1,-,TRBJ1-1,TGCGCCAGCAGCCGGCCGTCGGGGACTGAAGCTTTCTTT,CASSRPSGTEAFF
-,TRBV30,-,TRBJ1-3,TGTGCCTGGAGCTGGGACACTTACACCATATATTTT,CAWSWDTYTIYF
few,TRBV5-6,-,TRBJ1-5,TGTGCCAGCAGCTCCTCTAGCAATCAGCCCCAGCATTTT,CASSSSSNQPQHF
-,TRBV6-5,-,TRBJ2-3,TGTGCCAGCAGTTACCCAAATGCGGATACGCAGTATTTT,CASSYPNADTQYF
-,TRBV5-1,-,TRBJ1-1,TGCGCCAGCAGCTTGGAGAGTGACACTGAAGCTTTCTTT,CASSLESDTEAFF
-,TRBV6-1,TRBD2,TRBJ2-3,TGTGCCAGCAGTGCTCAGCCTATAGCGGGGACTAGCACAGATACGCAGTATTTT,CASSAQPIAGTSTDTQYF
-,TRBV11-2,-,TRBJ1-5,TGTGCCAGCAGCGCCCTACTCGCGGGGAAGGGCAATCAGCCCCAGCATTTT,CASSALLAGKGNQPQHF
once,TRBV7-9,TRBD1,TRBJ1-4,TGTGCCAGCAGCTTCTCGGGACAGGGGATATGGGTTACTAATGAAAAACTGTTTTTT,CASSFSGQGIWVTNEKLFF